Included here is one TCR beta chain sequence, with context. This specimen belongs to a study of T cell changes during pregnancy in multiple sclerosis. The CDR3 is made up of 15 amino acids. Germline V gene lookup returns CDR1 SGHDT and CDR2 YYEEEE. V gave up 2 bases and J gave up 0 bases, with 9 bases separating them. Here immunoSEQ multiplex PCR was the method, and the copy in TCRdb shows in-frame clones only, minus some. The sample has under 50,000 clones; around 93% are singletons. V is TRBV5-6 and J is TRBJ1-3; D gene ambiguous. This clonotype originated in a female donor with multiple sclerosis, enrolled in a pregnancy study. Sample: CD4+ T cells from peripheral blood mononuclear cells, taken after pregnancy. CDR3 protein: CASSLGGGSGNTIYF. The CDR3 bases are TGTGCCAGCAGCTTAGGCGGAGGCTCTGGAAACACCATATATTTT.